This T cell receptor (beta chain) stems from a study of patients and donors after allogeneic stem cell transplantation. TCRdb processed the RT-PCR reads anew with MiXCR; each CDR3 protein has one entry. The profile shows about a million distinct CDR3 sequences, 15% to 20% of them singletons. The germline V and J ends were trimmed by 0 bases and 9 bases, with 17 bases remaining between them. Germline V CDR1 and CDR2: KGHDR, SFDVKD. The CDR3 spans 16 residues. This clonotype has just a few counts. The V call is TRBV24-1, the J call TRBJ2-1; D may be TRBD1 (5 bases). The specimen sequenced was blood, either unsorted or a sorted T cell fraction (not recorded which). This TCR was sampled from a human donor who was either an allogeneic HSCT recipient or a stem cell or donor lymphocyte infusion donor (not recorded which). It is not recorded whose cells these are; they may come from a transplant donor. The CDR3 DNA reads TGTGCCACCAGTGATTTGTCGCAGGGCCCTGGGGCTGAGCAGTTCTTC. It specifies CATSDLSQGPGAEQFF.